Below, 2 T cell receptor beta chains from the same sample are listed, as sequenced in a study of OX40 agonist ivuxolimab in advanced cancers. The protocol was immunoSEQ multiplex PCR, while the TCRdb copy is restricted to in-frame clones and leaves out a portion. This table has 65,000 to 90,000 clones, more than 80% appearing once. This specimen consisted of CD4+ or CD8+ T cells sorted from blood, obtained in a trial of the OX40 agonist ivuxolimab. The receptors stem from an adult with an advanced solid tumor such as melanoma, head and neck, liver or kidney cancer.

The chain uses TRBV7-6 and TRBJ2-1; D unresolved. The V gene lost 1 base and the J gene lost 0 bases, with 7 bases spanning the gap. The CDR3 totals 15 residues. Germline loops: CDR1 SGHVS, CDR2 FNYEAQ. CDR3 coding DNA: TGTGCCAGCAGCTTAGAAGCTAGCTCCTACAATGAGCAGTTCTTC. This translates into CASSLEASSYNEQFF.

The chain couples TRBV6-1 to TRBJ2-7; 11 bases fit TRBD2. Unmatched junction bases numbered 7, after V lost 3 bases and J lost 0 bases. This CDR3 has 17 residues. Germline CDR1 reads MNHNS; CDR2 reads SASEGT. DNA of the CDR3: TGTGCCAGCAGTGACGGACTAGCGGGCTTGAGCTCCTACGAGCAGTACTTC. Encoded protein: CASSDGLAGLSSYEQYF.